These T cell receptor beta chains were read from a single sample in a study of cytomegalovirus exposure and HLA in healthy donors. Here immunoSEQ multiplex PCR was the method, and the copy in TCRdb shows in-frame clones only, minus some. The sample shows about 140,000 clones, and less than 3.5% sits with its ten largest clones. Sequenced sample: PBMCs. The origin of the receptors is a man between 35 and 55 years old in good health and CMV-seronegative. Each CDR3 is given with its conserved first and last residue. The D gene is left open where the match is weak.

TRBV7-7	TRBJ1-1	13	-	CASSFPGNTEAFF	TGTGCCAGCAGCTTCCCGGGGAACACTGAAGCTTTCTTT
TRBV2	TRBJ2-1	14	-	CASSEGAGFSGQFF	TGTGCCAGCAGCGAGGGCGCGGGGTTTTCTGGGCAGTTCTTC
TRBV7-8	TRBJ1-2	14	-	CASSLAGSTYGYTF	TGTGCCAGCAGCCTGGCGGGATCGACCTATGGCTACACCTTC
TRBV7-3	TRBJ1-1	14	-	CASSLTTENTEAFF	TGTGCCAGCAGCTTAACCACAGAGAACACTGAAGCTTTCTTT
TRBV29-1	TRBJ2-5	11	-	CSLGGGETQYF	TGCAGCTTGGGAGGGGGGGAGACCCAGTACTTC
TRBV18	TRBJ1-2	13	TRBD1	CASSPGQNYGYTF	TGTGCCAGCTCGCCGGGACAGAACTATGGCTACACCTTC
TRBV6-1	TRBJ2-7	14	TRBD1	CASSVDRGGYEQYF	TGTGCCAGCAGTGTCGACAGGGGGGGCTACGAGCAGTACTTC
TRBV7-2	TRBJ1-1	16	TRBD1	CASSSQGAATNTEAFF	TGTGCCAGCAGCTCCCAGGGGGCAGCCACTAACACTGAAGCTTTCTTT
TRBV19	TRBJ1-1	13	-	CASSGGVNTEAFF	TGTGCCAGTAGTGGGGGGGTGAACACTGAAGCTTTCTTT
TRBV6-1	TRBJ2-3	12	-	CASSETTSKQYF	TGTGCCAGCAGTGAAACCACTAGCAAGCAGTATTTT
TRBV7-9	TRBJ1-6	14	TRBD1	CASSRTGVGSPLHF	TGTGCCAGCAGCCGAACAGGGGTCGGTTCACCCCTCCACTTT
TRBV19	TRBJ2-5	14	TRBD2	CASGAGGELETQYF	TGTGCCAGTGGAGCGGGGGGAGAATTGGAGACCCAGTACTTC
TRBV9	TRBJ2-3	16	TRBD2	CASSVAGRGGTDTQYF	TGTGCCAGCAGCGTAGCAGGGCGGGGGGGCACAGATACGCAGTATTTT
TRBV5-5	TRBJ1-5	15	-	CASSLEGSNNQPQHF	TGTGCCAGCAGCTTGGAAGGGAGCAACAATCAGCCCCAGCATTTT
TRBV5-1	TRBJ1-2	15	TRBD1	CASSLVRQGGDGYTF	TGCGCCAGCAGCTTGGTTCGACAGGGGGGGGATGGCTACACCTTC
TRBV10-3	TRBJ1-2	12	-	CAIEGGNYGYTF	TGTGCCATCGAAGGCGGTAACTATGGCTACACCTTC
TRBV9	TRBJ1-5	13	-	CASSVGAHQPQHF	TGTGCCAGCAGCGTAGGGGCCCATCAGCCCCAGCATTTT
TRBV10-3	TRBJ2-7	16	-	CAISPAGGAASNEQYF	TGTGCCATCAGTCCCGCGGGCGGGGCCGCAAGTAACGAGCAGTACTTC
TRBV19	TRBJ2-1	14	TRBD2	CASGSGDSYNEQFF	TGTGCCAGTGGGAGCGGGGACTCCTACAATGAGCAGTTCTTC
TRBV27	TRBJ2-3	13	-	CASRRRGEDTQYF	TGTGCCAGCAGGCGGAGGGGAGAAGATACGCAGTATTTT
TRBV6-5	TRBJ2-3	13	TRBD1	CASSYGGQGTQYF	TGTGCCAGCAGTTATGGGGGACAGGGGACGCAGTATTTT
TRBV2	TRBJ1-5	14	TRBD1	CASTTGGSNQPQHF	TGTGCCAGCACAACAGGGGGTAGCAATCAGCCCCAGCATTTT
TRBV6-5	TRBJ2-7	14	-	CASSYQAGAYEQYF	TGTGCCAGCAGTTATCAAGCCGGGGCCTACGAGCAGTACTTC
TRBV7-9	TRBJ2-1	16	TRBD2	CASSPPLAGSRNEQFF	TGTGCCAGCAGCCCCCCACTAGCGGGGTCGAGGAATGAGCAGTTCTTC
TRBV14	TRBJ2-7	13	TRBD1	CASSLGTAYEQYF	TGTGCCAGCAGCCTCGGGACAGCCTACGAGCAGTACTTC
TRBV7-3	TRBJ1-1	13	-	CASSLQGNTEAFF	TGTGCCAGCAGCTTACAGGGGAACACTGAAGCTTTCTTT
TRBV5-1	TRBJ1-5	15	-	CASSLEGVSNQPQHF	TGCGCCAGCAGCTTGGAAGGGGTTAGCAATCAGCCCCAGCATTTT
TRBV5-6	TRBJ1-2	15	-	CASSLGRFGGSGYTF	TGTGCCAGCAGCTTGGGGCGATTTGGGGGCTCTGGCTACACCTTC
TRBV19	TRBJ1-5	17	-	CASSIVGGGASNQPQHF	TGTGCCAGTAGTATAGTTGGAGGGGGGGCGAGCAATCAGCCCCAGCATTTT
TRBV11-2	TRBJ2-5	15	TRBD2	CASSFNSGGQETQYF	TGTGCCAGCAGCTTTAACAGCGGGGGCCAAGAGACCCAGTACTTC
TRBV5-4	TRBJ2-3	18	TRBD2	CASSFVLAGGNLGDTQYF	TGTGCCAGCAGCTTTGTACTAGCGGGGGGTAACCTAGGAGATACGCAGTATTTT
TRBV19	TRBJ2-7	15	-	CASSIYSGLTYEQYF	TGTGCCAGTAGTATTTACTCAGGGTTGACCTACGAGCAGTACTTC
TRBV7-2	TRBJ2-1	15	-	CASSTRQAAYNEQFF	TGTGCCAGCAGCACTCGACAGGCTGCCTACAATGAGCAGTTCTTC
TRBV5-4	TRBJ2-7	16	TRBD2	CASSLGSGGSRGQQYF	TGTGCCAGCAGCTTGGGTAGCGGGGGGTCCCGTGGGCAGCAGTACTTC
TRBV6-5	TRBJ1-5	14	TRBD1	CASSTGTGNQPQHF	TGTGCCAGCAGCACCGGGACAGGGAATCAGCCCCAGCATTTT
TRBV9	TRBJ2-6	16	TRBD1	CASSVVRGSGANVLTF	TGTGCCAGCAGCGTCGTCAGGGGGTCTGGGGCCAACGTCCTGACTTTC
TRBV5-8	TRBJ1-1	14	TRBD1	CARSAGTGRAEAFF	TGTGCCCGCAGCGCCGGGACAGGGAGGGCTGAAGCTTTCTTT
TRBV4-2	TRBJ2-3	16	-	CASSPSGPGGLNTQYF	TGTGCCAGCAGCCCCTCCGGGCCCGGGGGACTCAATACGCAGTATTTT
TRBV11-2	TRBJ2-3	16	TRBD2	CASSVSGVIMGDTQYF	TGTGCCAGCAGCGTTAGCGGGGTAATTATGGGAGATACGCAGTATTTT
TRBV7-6	TRBJ2-2	13	-	CASSFGDTGELFF	TGTGCCAGCAGCTTCGGGGACACCGGGGAGCTGTTTTTT
TRBV13	TRBJ2-7	17	TRBD2	CASSPPGLAGSSYEQYF	TGTGCCAGCAGCCCTCCGGGACTAGCGGGCAGCTCCTACGAGCAGTACTTC
TRBV7-8	TRBJ2-3	15	TRBD1	CASSSQGALPDTQYF	TGTGCCAGCAGCTCACAGGGGGCGCTCCCAGATACGCAGTATTTT
TRBV19	TRBJ1-1	15	-	CASTSSGHRNTEAFF	TGTGCCAGTACCTCCTCCGGACACCGGAACACTGAAGCTTTCTTT
TRBV19	TRBJ2-6	14	-	CASSTGIGANVLTF	TGTGCCAGTAGTACAGGGATTGGGGCCAACGTCCTGACTTTC
TRBV6-5	TRBJ2-7	14	TRBD1	CASSYRDSSYEQYF	TGTGCCAGCAGTTACCGGGACAGCTCCTACGAGCAGTACTTC
TRBV6-5	TRBJ1-2	15	-	CASSPGFGKLFGYTF	TGTGCCAGCAGCCCAGGGTTTGGGAAACTATTTGGCTACACCTTC
TRBV18	TRBJ2-7	14	TRBD2	CASSAWASGYEQYF	TGTGCCAGCTCCGCTTGGGCTAGCGGCTACGAGCAGTACTTC
TRBV5-4	TRBJ2-1	13	-	CASSLAGSNEQFF	TGTGCCAGCAGCTTGGCCGGGTCCAATGAGCAGTTCTTC